This TCR beta chain was sequenced in a study of blood T cell repertoires in COVID-19 (TCRdb year 2020). Regarding the complete study: The collaborator samples originated in the United States, Italy and Spain and spanned the acute and convalescent phases of COVID-19. The material from the prospective study consisted of cDNA or gDNA derived from T cells, B-cell-depleted T cells, or PBMCs. HLA class I and class II types, where available, came from metadata supplied by the sample provider rather than from assay-based typing. The repertoires were made available in a free public database intended to serve as a resource for research on the immune response to SARS-CoV-2. The sample metadata nearly always contained a de-identified subject ID, COVID-19 status, age in years and sex. Deeply sampled blood TCRbeta repertoires from subjects exposed to, actively infected with, or recovered from COVID-19 were included in the dataset. Samples were obtained from the ongoing ImmuneRACE study (first 160 participants) and from 1,254 subjects provided by 6 global collaborators.

General conclusions and limits of the study: Clinical and demographic metadata were provided uncurated, with the amount varying by source and participant.

The collaborating institutions used their own protocols to collect whole blood in K2EDTA tubes. For TCRbeta analysis, collaborators shipped samples in one of three forms: frozen whole blood, isolated PBMCs, or DNA extracted from either of those sample types. With regard to this clone: It lacks a known antigen. No qualities accompany the bases; no much larger clone lies one base away.

V is shortened by 1 base, J by 4 bases, and the region joining them spans 20 bases. From its cysteine to its phenylalanine, the CDR3 spans 18 amino acids. Only CDR3 DNA is held: 54 bases, read in frame from base 1. From the germline V gene, CDR1 is SGHDN and CDR2 is FVKESK. TCRbeta CDR3 regions were amplified from genomic DNA using the immunoSEQ Assay, a bias-controlled multiplex PCR. For the original study's pipeline: Within the assay, amplification of reference gene primers was used to estimate how many nucleated cells each sample contained. Sequence reads were collapsed and filtered to measure the absolute abundance of every unique TCRbeta CDR3 rearrangement. For each sample, productive Simpson clonality was calculated by taking the square root of Simpson's diversity index across productive rearrangements. The table comes from immuneACCESS by way of TCRdb, which keeps in-frame sequences with V and J called. Part of the clones is missing from these tables; in studies checked, under half for an unresolved V gene and the rest for unknown reasons. The V and J calls and clone size come from that table; D and trimming were worked out from the DNA. For this sample the table gives 470,000 or so clones, of which roughly 90% were detected only once. The top ten hold around 4.5% of the sample.

The specimen sequenced was peripheral blood. The clonotype comes from a woman between 25 and 40 years old with acute or convalescent COVID-19. The chain uses TRBV14 and TRBJ2-1; the D gene is possibly TRBD1, with 6 bases matching. The encoded CDR3 is CASSQARTGWDLYNEQFF. The nucleotides read TGTGCCAGCAGCCAAGCGCGCACAGGGTGGGACCTATACAATGAGCAGTTCTTC.